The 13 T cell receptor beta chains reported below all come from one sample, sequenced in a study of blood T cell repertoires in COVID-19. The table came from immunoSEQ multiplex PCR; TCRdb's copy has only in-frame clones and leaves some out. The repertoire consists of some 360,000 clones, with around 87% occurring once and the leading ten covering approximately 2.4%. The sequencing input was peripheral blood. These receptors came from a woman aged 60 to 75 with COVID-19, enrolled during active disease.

The CDR3 loop reads CASSTNTEAFF. The CDR3 nucleotides read TGTGCCAGCAGCACAAACACTGAAGCTTTCTTT. The chain links TRBV7-8 to TRBJ1-1, with D hard to call. The CDR3 runs 11 residues. The V gene's germline CDR1 is SGHVS and CDR2 FQNEAQ. Trimming took 5 bases from V and 2 from J, leaving 3 bases between them.

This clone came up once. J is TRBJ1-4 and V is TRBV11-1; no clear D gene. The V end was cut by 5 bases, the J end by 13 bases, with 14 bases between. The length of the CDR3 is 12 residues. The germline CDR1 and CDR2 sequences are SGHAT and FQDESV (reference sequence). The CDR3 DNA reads TGTGCCAGCAGCGCACGGGGAGGTACACTGTTTTTT. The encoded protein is CASSARGGTLFF.

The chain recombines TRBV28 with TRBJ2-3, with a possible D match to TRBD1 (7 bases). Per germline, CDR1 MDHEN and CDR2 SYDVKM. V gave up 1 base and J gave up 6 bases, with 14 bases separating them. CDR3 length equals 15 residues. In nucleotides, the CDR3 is TGTGCCAGCAGTTTATACGAGACAGGGAGGGATACGCAGTATTTT. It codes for CASSLYETGRDTQYF.

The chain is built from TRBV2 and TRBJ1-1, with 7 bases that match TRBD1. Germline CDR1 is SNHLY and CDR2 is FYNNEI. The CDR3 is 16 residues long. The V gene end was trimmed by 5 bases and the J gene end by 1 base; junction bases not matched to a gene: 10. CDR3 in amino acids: CASSSRRTGPNTEAFF. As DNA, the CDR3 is TGTGCCAGCAGTAGCAGAAGGACAGGCCCGAACACTGAAGCTTTCTTT.

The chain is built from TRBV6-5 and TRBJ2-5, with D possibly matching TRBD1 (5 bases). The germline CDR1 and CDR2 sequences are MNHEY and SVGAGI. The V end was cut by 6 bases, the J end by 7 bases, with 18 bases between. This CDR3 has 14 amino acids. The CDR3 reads CASSPDRSAATQYF. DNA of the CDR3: TGTGCCAGCAGCCCCGACAGATCAGCCGCGACCCAGTACTTC.

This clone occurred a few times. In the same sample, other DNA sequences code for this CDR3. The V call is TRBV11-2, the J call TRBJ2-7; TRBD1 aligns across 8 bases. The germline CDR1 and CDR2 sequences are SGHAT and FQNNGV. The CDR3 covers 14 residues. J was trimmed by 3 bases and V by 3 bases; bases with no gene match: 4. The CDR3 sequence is CASSFRDRLYEQYF. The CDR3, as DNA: TGTGCCAGCAGCTTTCGGGACAGGCTCTACGAGCAGTACTTC.

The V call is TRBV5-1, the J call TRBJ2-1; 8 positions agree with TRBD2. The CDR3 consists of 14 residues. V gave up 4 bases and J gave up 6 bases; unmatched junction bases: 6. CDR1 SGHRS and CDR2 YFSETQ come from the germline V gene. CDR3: CASSVTAGGNEQFF. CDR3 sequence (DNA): TGCGCCAGCAGCGTAACGGCGGGAGGCAATGAGCAGTTCTTC.

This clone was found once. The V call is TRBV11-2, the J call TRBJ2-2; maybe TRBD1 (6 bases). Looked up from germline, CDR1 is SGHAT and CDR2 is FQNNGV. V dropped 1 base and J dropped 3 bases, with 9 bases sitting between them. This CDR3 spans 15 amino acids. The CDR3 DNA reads TGTGCCAGCAGCTTAGTATCAGGGGACACCGGGGAGCTGTTTTTT. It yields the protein CASSLVSGDTGELFF.

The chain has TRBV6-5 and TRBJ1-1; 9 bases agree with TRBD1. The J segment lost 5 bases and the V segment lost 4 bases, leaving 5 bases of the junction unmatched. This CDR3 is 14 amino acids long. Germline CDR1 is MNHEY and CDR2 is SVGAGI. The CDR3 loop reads CASSLGQGSTEAFF. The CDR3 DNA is TGTGCCAGCAGTTTGGGACAGGGCTCTACTGAAGCTTTCTTT.

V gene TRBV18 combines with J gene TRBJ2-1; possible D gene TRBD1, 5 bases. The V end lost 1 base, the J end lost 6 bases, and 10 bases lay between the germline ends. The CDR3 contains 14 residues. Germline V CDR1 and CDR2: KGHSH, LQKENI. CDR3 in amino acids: CASSPLRGTNEQFF. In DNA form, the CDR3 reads TGTGCCAGCTCACCACTTAGGGGCACCAATGAGCAGTTCTTC.

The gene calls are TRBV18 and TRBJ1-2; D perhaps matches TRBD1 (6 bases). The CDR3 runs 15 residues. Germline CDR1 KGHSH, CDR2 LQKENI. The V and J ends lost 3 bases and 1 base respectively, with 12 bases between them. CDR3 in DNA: TGTGCCAGCTCACCGCGCCGGACAGATAACTATGGCTACACCTTC. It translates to CASSPRRTDNYGYTF. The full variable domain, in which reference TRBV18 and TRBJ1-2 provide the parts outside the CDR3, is NAGVMQNPRHLVRRRGQEARLRCSPMKGHSHVYWYRQLPEEGLKFMVYLQKENIIDESGMPKERFSAEFPKEGPSILRIQQVVRGDSAAYFCASSPRRTDNYGYTFGSGTRLTVV.

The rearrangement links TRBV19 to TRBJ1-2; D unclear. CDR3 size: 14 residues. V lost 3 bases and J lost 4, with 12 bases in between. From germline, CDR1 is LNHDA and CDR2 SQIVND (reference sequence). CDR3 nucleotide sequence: TGTGCCAGTAGTATGGGAGGGCGCGGCTATGGCTACACCTTC. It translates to CASSMGGRGYGYTF.

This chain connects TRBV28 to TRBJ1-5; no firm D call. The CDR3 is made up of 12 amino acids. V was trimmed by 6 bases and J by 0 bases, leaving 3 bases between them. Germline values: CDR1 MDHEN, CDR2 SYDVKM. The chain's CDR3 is CASRLSNQPQHF. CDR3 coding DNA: TGTGCCAGCAGACTTAGCAATCAGCCCCAGCATTTT.